The rows below give T cell receptor beta chains drawn from one sample of a study of technical replicates of blood from several donors. Measured with immunoSEQ multiplex PCR; TCRdb has only the in-frame clones, and not every one. The sample has approximately 94,000 clones; almost 97% are singletons. Sequencing was performed on T cells isolated from PBMCs. The receptors here all came from a human donor in good health. CDR3s include the opening cysteine and the closing phenylalanine or tryptophan. D genes are given only for firm matches. A row's size may be missing; if present it is once, few, many or a size class.

>TRBV27|.|.|TRBJ2-7
CASGGQTYEQYF
TGTGCCAGCGGAGGACAGACCTACGAGCAGTACTTC
>TRBV6-5|.|.|TRBJ2-2
CASSYSFLNTGELFF
TGTGCCAGCAGTTACTCGTTCCTGAACACCGGGGAGCTGTTTTTT
>TRBV18|.|TRBD1|TRBJ1-3
CASSPGQAGNTIYF
TGTGCCAGCTCACCAGGACAGGCTGGAAACACCATATATTTT
>TRBV4-1|.|.|TRBJ2-7
CASSQAGGYSYEQYF
TGCGCCAGCAGCCAAGCCGGGGGATATTCCTACGAGCAGTACTTC
>TRBV7-2|.|.|TRBJ2-1
CASSLPIADNEQFF
TGTGCCAGCAGCTTACCCATAGCGGACAATGAGCAGTTCTTC
>TRBV19|.|TRBD1|TRBJ2-7
CASSILGQGHEQYF
TGTGCCAGTAGTATTTTGGGACAGGGGCACGAGCAGTACTTC
>TRBV15|.|.|TRBJ1-3
CATSISGTAGNTIYF
TGTGCCACCAGCATATCCGGGACTGCTGGAAACACCATATATTTT
>TRBV5-4|.|.|TRBJ2-7
CASSLGTEYSSYEQYF
TGTGCCAGCAGCTTGGGAACCGAGTATTCGTCCTACGAGCAGTACTTC
>TRBV9|.|TRBD1|TRBJ1-1
CASSTSGTGYGAFF
TGTGCCAGCAGCACCTCCGGGACAGGGTATGGGGCTTTCTTT
>TRBV11-3|.|.|TRBJ2-2
CASSSSRQEGHTGELFF
TGTGCCAGCAGCTCATCAAGACAGGAAGGGCACACCGGGGAGCTGTTTTTT
>TRBV25-1|.|.|TRBJ2-1
CASSVIVSHNEQFF
TGTGCCAGCAGTGTAATAGTTTCCCACAATGAGCAGTTCTTC
>TRBV10-2|.|TRBD1|TRBJ1-1
CASVGQGYTEAFF
TGCGCCAGCGTAGGACAGGGATACACTGAAGCTTTCTTT
>TRBV11-2|.|TRBD1|TRBJ1-4
CASSSPGQGEKLFF
TGTGCCAGCAGCTCCCCGGGACAGGGAGAAAAACTGTTTTTT
>TRBV5-1|.|TRBD1|TRBJ1-1
CASSPTGTNTEAFF
TGCGCCAGCAGCCCGACAGGGACGAACACTGAAGCTTTCTTT
>TRBV19|.|TRBD2|TRBJ2-7
CASSIGSPGLVAYEQYF
TGTGCCAGTAGTATAGGGTCCCCGGGACTAGTCGCCTACGAGCAGTACTTC
>TRBV28|.|TRBD2|TRBJ2-7
CASSLGLGASGIYEQYF
TGTGCCAGCAGTTTGGGTTTGGGGGCTAGCGGGATCTACGAGCAGTACTTC
>TRBV14|once|TRBD2|TRBJ2-1
CASSQVYAGLAGAEQFF
TGTGCCAGCAGCCAAGTTTATGCGGGACTAGCGGGAGCTGAGCAGTTCTTC
>TRBV5-1|.|.|TRBJ2-7
CASSLGPGVIYEQYF
TGCGCCAGCAGCTTGGGTCCGGGAGTCATCTACGAGCAGTACTTC